Listed below are T cell receptor beta chains from one sample, sequenced in a study of blood T cell repertoires in COVID-19. Measured with immunoSEQ multiplex PCR; TCRdb has only the in-frame clones, and not every one. Of about 120,000 clones in the sample, about nine tenths were seen once. Sequencing input: peripheral blood. These receptors came from a woman between 65 and 79 years old with acute or convalescent COVID-19. Both conserved end residues are trimmed from each CDR3.

v_gene: TRBV7-9
j_gene: TRBJ1-6
CDR3aa: ASSPQGWSPLH

v_gene: TRBV5-4
j_gene: TRBJ1-1
CDR3aa: ASSLKTGTGFYTEAF

v_gene: TRBV28
j_gene: TRBJ2-7
CDR3aa: ASTTAGQGVGEQY

v_gene: TRBV18
j_gene: TRBJ1-1
CDR3aa: ASSPRGQVDTEAF

v_gene: TRBV2
j_gene: TRBJ2-3
CDR3aa: ASSEGGPNTDTQY

v_gene: TRBV28
j_gene: TRBJ2-7
CDR3aa: ASSFGSSYEQY

v_gene: TRBV20-1
j_gene: TRBJ1-1
CDR3aa: SASFYQGAF

v_gene: TRBV28
j_gene: TRBJ1-1
CDR3aa: ASSLRRRARTGERNTEAF

v_gene: TRBV19
j_gene: TRBJ1-6
CDR3aa: ASSISEGGNSPLH

v_gene: TRBV5-1
j_gene: TRBJ2-7
CDR3aa: ASKGQGSSYEQY

v_gene: TRBV3-1/TRBV3-2
j_gene: TRBJ2-7
CDR3aa: ASSPSPSQSYEQY

v_gene: TRBV10-2
j_gene: TRBJ1-1
CDR3aa: ASMARGRTEAF

v_gene: TRBV6-2/TRBV6-3
j_gene: TRBJ1-6
CDR3aa: ASSSTRIGDSPLH

v_gene: TRBV28
j_gene: TRBJ1-5
CDR3aa: ASSIAPDRKRNQPQH

v_gene: TRBV27
j_gene: TRBJ2-3
CDR3aa: ASSINDQADTQY

v_gene: TRBV28
j_gene: TRBJ2-1
CDR3aa: ASSSGTALWNEQF

v_gene: TRBV2
j_gene: TRBJ1-2
CDR3aa: ARRQGVLVYGYT

v_gene: TRBV27
j_gene: TRBJ1-1
CDR3aa: ASGGGPTEAF

v_gene: TRBV30
j_gene: TRBJ1-5
CDR3aa: AWSRNRGHQPQH

v_gene: TRBV5-1
j_gene: TRBJ2-1
CDR3aa: ASSWGQGGNEQF

v_gene: TRBV6-5
j_gene: TRBJ2-2
CDR3aa: ASSYSAHNTGELF

v_gene: TRBV19
j_gene: TRBJ1-3
CDR3aa: ASSTLPGQSSGNTIY

v_gene: TRBV5-1
j_gene: TRBJ1-1
CDR3aa: ASSSQGAENTEAF

v_gene: TRBV30
j_gene: TRBJ2-3
CDR3aa: AWSVTSGRTDTQY

v_gene: TRBV10-3
j_gene: TRBJ1-3
CDR3aa: ATGQGSAGNTIY

v_gene: TRBV10-3
j_gene: TRBJ2-7
CDR3aa: AIREQGLGNYEQY

v_gene: TRBV5-1
j_gene: TRBJ1-1
CDR3aa: ASSAQGGYTEAF

v_gene: TRBV5-1
j_gene: TRBJ2-5
CDR3aa: ASSPGQVQETQY

v_gene: TRBV5-1
j_gene: TRBJ1-6
CDR3aa: ASSLTGVFGNSPLH

v_gene: TRBV7-2
j_gene: TRBJ2-1
CDR3aa: ASSNGLAGNEQF

v_gene: TRBV15
j_gene: TRBJ1-1
CDR3aa: ATSRDLGGWVNTEAF

v_gene: TRBV13
j_gene: TRBJ2-2
CDR3aa: PPRPWGGASGELF

v_gene: TRBV29-1
j_gene: TRBJ1-3
CDR3aa: SVGTDGNTIY

v_gene: TRBV5-4
j_gene: TRBJ1-1
CDR3aa: ASQRIANTEAF

v_gene: TRBV2
j_gene: TRBJ1-5
CDR3aa: ASSEQGPSQPQH

v_gene: TRBV5-4
j_gene: TRBJ1-3
CDR3aa: ASSSQGSGNTIY

v_gene: TRBV5-1
j_gene: TRBJ2-3
CDR3aa: ASSLAGTGGNTDTQY

v_gene: TRBV12-2
j_gene: TRBJ2-2
CDR3aa: ASRLARGTGGRAGKTGELF

v_gene: TRBV6-6
j_gene: TRBJ1-6
CDR3aa: ASSGNRVGNSPLH

v_gene: TRBV20-1
j_gene: TRBJ2-3
CDR3aa: SASRDRAPDTQY

v_gene: TRBV10-2
j_gene: TRBJ1-2
CDR3aa: ASSPSYGYT

v_gene: TRBV3-1/TRBV3-2
j_gene: TRBJ1-2
CDR3aa: ASSQGPTGGNYGYT

v_gene: TRBV5-6
j_gene: TRBJ2-5
CDR3aa: ASSLPSSSGGPETQY

v_gene: TRBV6-5
j_gene: TRBJ1-1
CDR3aa: ASSYVGQWNTEAF

v_gene: TRBV25-1
j_gene: TRBJ1-3
CDR3aa: ASRFEGGGNTIY

v_gene: TRBV30
j_gene: TRBJ2-3
CDR3aa: AWSSRGGTDTQY

v_gene: TRBV5-1
j_gene: TRBJ1-6
CDR3aa: ASSLRGSNNSPLH

v_gene: TRBV2
j_gene: TRBJ2-7
CDR3aa: ASIPGGARED

v_gene: TRBV9
j_gene: TRBJ1-1
CDR3aa: ASSMQGYSEAF

v_gene: TRBV7-3
j_gene: TRBJ1-2
CDR3aa: ASSPQGGGYT

v_gene: TRBV9
j_gene: TRBJ2-3
CDR3aa: ASSVGLAGAGDTQY

v_gene: TRBV7-8
j_gene: TRBJ1-5
CDR3aa: ASRPGAGGALDNQPQH

v_gene: TRBV4-1
j_gene: TRBJ1-2
CDR3aa: ASSQGHRDSPRGYT